This TCR beta chain is drawn from a study of cytomegalovirus exposure and HLA in healthy donors. Study as a whole: Among about 179 million T cells, an earlier analysis found approximately 110 million unique TCR beta sequences. Within the Caucasian-associated ancestry cluster were roughly 82% of the approximately 400 genotyped donors.

Germline CDR1 reads SNHLY; CDR2 reads FYNNEI. The V gene end was trimmed by 5 bases and the J gene end by 0 bases; junction bases not matched to a gene: 6. The CDR3 is 16 amino acids. Donors were nominally healthy when sampled, though unrecorded immune exposures were likely. PCR used 60 Vbeta primers and 13 Jbeta primers. Assay used: immunoSEQ multiplex PCR; TCRdb lists only in-frame clones, some missing. The repertoire holds 60,000 to 75,000 clones, with 73% as singletons. Study-level points and caveats: Many donors carried some public TCRs, although rarity characterized most TCR sequences.

A note on this clone: The target antigen is unknown.

Specimen: PBMCs. The chain employs TRBV2 and TRBJ2-1, with TRBD2 matching 8 bases. The clonotype comes from a man between 45 and 60 years old in good health and CMV-seronegative. The CDR3 DNA follows: TGTGCCAGCAGTTACCGCGGGGGGAGCTCCTACAATGAGCAGTTCTTC. As protein: CASSYRGGSSYNEQFF.